Included here is one T cell receptor beta chain sequence, with context. This sample was taken from a study of blood T cell repertoires in COVID-19. Overall study: Specimens from acute and convalescent COVID-19 originated in the United States, Italy and Spain. In each case, the material was cDNA or gDNA derived from T cells, B-cell-depleted T cells, or PBMCs.

The trim removed 5 bases at V and 7 bases at J, leaving 16 bases unmatched. CDR1 is SGHAT, CDR2 FQNNGV, per germline. This CDR3 has 17 amino acids. The study drew participants aged about 18 to 95 years from 20 to 30 US areas. Cohorts were assigned according to the clinical history that participants reported. Repertoires were generated with immunoSEQ multiplex PCR, while TCRdb's copy carries only in-frame clones and drops some. The sample carries 200,000 to 250,000 clones, approximately 81% recorded once. The TCR originated in a woman in her forties or fifties with acute COVID-19. Sequencing input: PBMCs or T cells enriched from blood (not recorded which). The chain links TRBV11-2 to TRBJ2-5; 10 nucleotides line up with TRBD2. The CDR3 spells CASSGVGSGGNRATQYF. The CDR3 DNA follows: TGTGCCAGCAGCGGCGTGGGTAGCGGGGGGAATAGGGCGACCCAGTACTTC.